Listed here are 28 T cell receptor beta chains from one sample, sequenced in a study of beta chain features in type 1 diabetes. Study findings and constraints: All four CD4+ subsets of Type 1 diabetes patients contained TCRB CDR3s that were moderately but significantly shorter.

No antigen has been assigned to these receptors. Since all of the isolated RNA was reverse transcribed, expressed TCRB transcripts were what got sequenced. Repertoires were generated with immunoSEQ multiplex PCR, while TCRdb's copy carries only in-frame clones and drops some. The sample consists of about 160,000 clones, 8% to 8.5% of them appearing once. Input material: central memory CD4+ T cells from blood. Receptors originate from a woman aged 18-29 years with type 1 diabetes.

This rearrangement joins TRBV7-2 to TRBJ2-7, with 10 nucleotides matching TRBD2. Germline V gene lookup returns CDR1 SGHTA and CDR2 FQGNSA. The J segment lost 3 bases and the V segment lost 1 base, leaving 3 bases of the junction unmatched. This CDR3 region has 15 residues. The CDR3 nucleotides are TGTGCCAGCAGCTTAGGCACTAGCGGGAACTACGAGCAGTACTTC. Protein product: CASSLGTSGNYEQYF.

This clone has more than one count but fewer than ten. The chain employs TRBV27 and TRBJ1-2, with D maybe TRBD1 (6 bases). The length of the CDR3 is 13 residues. V lost 5 bases, J lost 3 bases, and 10 bases lay in between. Germline V CDR1 and CDR2: MNHEY, SMNVEV (reference sequence). This CDR3 is CASSPTGYYGYTF. CDR3 DNA sequence: TGTGCCAGCAGTCCGACAGGATACTATGGCTACACCTTC.

This clone was detected a few times. The rearrangement joins TRBV15 to TRBJ1-1; the match to TRBD1 covers 9 bases. The CDR3 totals 17 residues. V shed 5 bases, J shed 2 bases, and the junction held 12 bases outside the gene matches. The V gene's germline CDR1 is LNHNV and CDR2 YYDKDF (reference sequence). CDR3 sequence (DNA): TGTGCCACCAGCGGTGGACAGGGGAGGGGCGATAACACTGAAGCTTTCTTT. As protein: CATSGGQGRGDNTEAFF.

In regard to this clone: Different DNA sequences within this sample yield the same CDR3. The rearrangement joins TRBV4-3 to TRBJ2-5, with D possibly matching TRBD2 (5 bases). The V end was cut by 1 base, the J end by 5 bases, with 11 bases between. This CDR3 region has 14 residues. CDR1 and CDR2 (germline): LGHNA, YSLEER. The CDR3 DNA sequence: TGCGCCAGCAGCCAAGGGACTCCCAGGGAGACCCAGTACTTC. Protein product: CASSQGTPRETQYF.

This chain links TRBV15 with TRBJ2-4, with 7 bases matching TRBD1. Per the germline V gene, CDR1 is LNHNV and CDR2 is YYDKDF (reference sequence). The CDR3 runs 15 residues. The V gene end was trimmed by 5 bases and the J gene end by 4 bases; junction bases not matched to a gene: 8. The CDR3 spells CATSRPGQEKNIQYF. The CDR3 DNA reads as TGTGCCACCAGCCGACCAGGACAGGAGAAAAACATTCAGTACTTC.

The sample holds a few counts of this clone. V gene TRBV7-2 combines with J gene TRBJ2-5; 11 bases are a match to TRBD2. CDR1 SGHTA and CDR2 FQGNSA come from the germline V gene. The CDR3 runs to 14 residues. The junction had 3 bases not matched to a gene; V was cut back by 2 bases and J by 7 bases. In nucleotides, the CDR3 is TGTGCCAGCAGCTTAACCCTAGCGGGGGGGACCCAGTACTTC. Protein product: CASSLTLAGGTQYF.

J is TRBJ1-1 and V is TRBV18; D is uncertain. The germline gives CDR1 KGHSH, CDR2 LQKENI. The CDR3 sequence is 13 residues long. Between the trimmed V and J ends, which lost 11 bases and 1 base, there was a span of 14 bases. The CDR3 here is CAAGTDTNTEAFF. The DNA for the CDR3 is TGTGCCGCGGGTACCGACACGAACACTGAAGCTTTCTTT. The whole variable domain, filled in from reference TRBV18 and TRBJ1-1, reads NAGVMQNPRHLVRRRGQEARLRCSPMKGHSHVYWYRQLPEEGLKFMVYLQKENIIDESGMPKERFSAEFPKEGPSILRIQQVVRGDSAAYFCAAGTDTNTEAFFGQGTRLTVV.

This clone came up a few times. The rearrangement joins TRBV7-9 to TRBJ1-2; the D is unclear. Germline assignment: CDR1 SEHNR and CDR2 FQNEAQ (reference sequence). Trimming stripped 5 bases from V and 3 bases from J, with 16 bases between. The CDR3 has 15 residues. The CDR3 loop is CASSPEGPWDYGYTF. Here the CDR3 DNA reads TGTGCCAGCAGCCCCGAGGGTCCCTGGGACTATGGCTACACCTTC.

This clone was detected a few times. The V call is TRBV6-5, the J call TRBJ1-3, with D perhaps matching TRBD1 (5 bases). Germline V lookup: CDR1 MNHEY, CDR2 SVGAGI. This CDR3 has 15 amino acids. The V end lost 4 bases, the J end lost 2 bases, and 12 bases lay between the germline ends. CDR3 nucleotides: TGTGCCAGCAGTTCCGGGACTCTAGCTGGAAACACCATATATTTT. Translation gives CASSSGTLAGNTIYF.

The gene calls are TRBV2 and TRBJ2-2; a possible D gene is TRBD1 (5 bases). From germline, CDR1 is SNHLY and CDR2 FYNNEI. The CDR3 consists of 14 residues. Trimming cost V 10 bases and J 1 base, with 13 bases left between them. The CDR3 nucleotides read TGTGCCACCAACCCAACAGGGAACACCGGGGAGCTGTTTTTT. It is translated as CATNPTGNTGELFF.

This clone has more than one count but fewer than ten. The chain employs TRBV2 and TRBJ1-4, with 11 bases aligning to TRBD1. The CDR3 loop spans 14 amino acids. Germline CDR1 and CDR2: SNHLY and FYNNEI. Trimming at V came to 6 bases and at J to 8 bases, leaving 5 bases not matched to a gene. CDR3 residues: CASSGTGGQEKLFF. CDR3 nucleotide sequence: TGTGCCAGCAGCGGGACAGGGGGACAGGAAAAACTGTTTTTT.

The chain uses TRBV15 and TRBJ2-7; 10 nucleotides align to TRBD2. J lost 5 bases, V lost 4 bases, and 17 bases had no gene match. Germline CDR1 and CDR2: LNHNV and YYDKDF (reference sequence). This CDR3 contains 18 residues. The CDR3 protein is CATSTGAALAGGGDEQYF. The CDR3 bases are TGTGCCACCAGCACTGGGGCGGCATTAGCGGGAGGTGGGGACGAGCAGTACTTC.

This clone was detected only a few times. The rearrangement links TRBV25-1 to TRBJ1-1; 7 nucleotides line up with TRBD1. CDR1 is MGHDK, CDR2 SYGVNS, per germline. The CDR3 totals 16 residues. J gave up 4 bases and V 3 bases, and 11 bases lay outside the gene matches. CDR3 sequence: CASSERRDSVFTEAFF. Here the CDR3 DNA reads TGTGCCAGCAGTGAGAGGAGGGACAGCGTTTTCACTGAAGCTTTCTTT.

The gene calls are TRBV18 and TRBJ2-1; 12 nucleotides align to TRBD1. V lost 3 bases and J lost 8; bases outside the gene matches: 2. From germline, CDR1 is KGHSH and CDR2 LQKENI. The CDR3 totals 14 residues. The CDR3 DNA sequence: TGTGCCAGCTCACCGGGACAGGGGGCTCATGAGCAGTTCTTC. Amino acid sequence: CASSPGQGAHEQFF.

This clone was found a few times. The chain is built from TRBV7-2 and TRBJ1-6; D unresolved. Germline lookup yields CDR1 SGHTA and CDR2 FQGNSA. V lost 3 bases, J lost 2 bases, and 8 bases lay in between. This CDR3 is built from 15 residues. CDR3 in DNA: TGTGCCAGCAGCTTCCGGGGTACCTATAATTCACCCCTCCACTTT. Its protein product is CASSFRGTYNSPLHF.

This clone has a handful of counts. Its ends do not fully match the called genes, so a read error is possible. This chain connects TRBV5-4 to TRBJ1-1; 7 nucleotides agree with TRBD1. This CDR3 is 13 amino acids long. Germline V gene data show CDR1 as SGHNT and CDR2 as YYREEE (reference sequence). CDR3 sequence: CDSSPGQNPEAFF. The CDR3 DNA is TGTGACAGCAGCCCGGGACAGAATCCTGAAGCTTTCTTT.

The CDR3 loop reads CASSYSSGTDTQYF. Written as DNA, the CDR3 is TGTGCCAGCAGTTACTCGTCCGGCACAGATACGCAGTATTTT. The rearrangement links TRBV6-6 to TRBJ2-3; D uncertain. The CDR3 sequence is 14 residues long. Germline CDR1 MNHNY, CDR2 SVGAGI (reference sequence). V was trimmed by 0 bases and J by 1 base, leaving 5 bases between them.

The rearrangement joins TRBV6-4 to TRBJ1-5; D call uncertain. Trimming stripped 3 bases from V and 6 bases from J, with 9 bases between. CDR1 MRHNA and CDR2 SNTAGT come from the germline V gene. The CDR3 is made up of 13 amino acids. The DNA for the CDR3 is TGTGCCAGCAGTGAAGGAGGGAGTCAGCCCCAGCATTTT. It is translated as CASSEGGSQPQHF.

The genes are TRBV7-6 and TRBJ2-7, with D perhaps TRBD1 (6 bases). Germline-derived CDR1 and CDR2 are SGHVS and FNYEAQ. This CDR3 has 14 residues. The germline V and J ends were trimmed by 5 bases and 4 bases, with 15 bases remaining between them. In DNA, the CDR3 is TGTGCCAGCAGCCTAGGGGACACCCGATACGAGCAGTACTTC. It translates to CASSLGDTRYEQYF.

In this sample, this clone turned up a few times. V usage is TRBV23-1 and J usage is TRBJ2-6; TRBD1 agrees at 7 bases. TRBV23-1 is marked as an open reading frame, function uncertain. Losses at the gene ends were 3 bases for V and 0 bases for J; bases not matched to a gene: 23. The CDR3 is made up of 23 amino acids. In DNA, the CDR3 is TGCGCCAGCAGTCAGCCCCGGGACAGTTTCCTCCTCTCGTGGAGCTCTGGGGCCAACGTCCTGACTTTC. This translates into CASSQPRDSFLLSWSSGANVLTF.

This clone came up a few times. This chain joins TRBV4-2 and TRBJ2-7; 12 positions agree with TRBD1. With V trimmed by 4 bases and J by 8 bases, 9 bases remained unmatched. The germline V gene has CDR1 LGHNA and CDR2 YNFKEQ. This CDR3 has 15 residues. CDR3 sequence: CASSPSGTGGVKQYF. CDR3 DNA sequence: TGTGCCAGCAGCCCTTCCGGGACAGGGGGCGTCAAGCAGTACTTC.

The rearrangement joins TRBV4-3 to TRBJ1-2; 10 bases agree with TRBD1. Germline values: CDR1 LGHNA, CDR2 YSLEER. V was clipped by 4 bases and J by 8 bases; unmatched bases: 10. This CDR3 contains 15 residues. The CDR3 reads CASSPTGTGAAGYTF. The CDR3 DNA reads TGCGCCAGCAGCCCGACCGGGACAGGGGCTGCCGGCTACACCTTC.

The rearrangement links TRBV4-3 to TRBJ2-1; weak D call: TRBD2 (6 bases). V lost 2 bases and J 2 bases, leaving 16 bases between the germline ends. CDR3 size: 17 residues. Germline V CDR1 and CDR2: LGHNA, YSLEER. The CDR3 region has the DNA TGCGCCAGCAGCCAAAGCGCGACGGGAGTCGCCTACAATGAGCAGTTCTTC. Protein product: CASSQSATGVAYNEQFF.

The J gene is TRBJ2-3, the V gene TRBV11-2; the match to TRBD2 covers 13 bases. The junction had 13 bases not matched to a gene; V was cut back by 5 bases and J by 2 bases. The CDR3 runs to 19 residues. CDR1 and CDR2 (germline): SGHAT, FQNNGV. The CDR3 region has the DNA TGTGCCAGCAGCCCTTACGGGACTAGCGGGATTCAGCCCACAGATACGCAGTATTTT. The encoded protein is CASSPYGTSGIQPTDTQYF.

The chain couples TRBV5-1 to TRBJ2-7; D is uncertain. CDR3 length: 15 amino acids. Between the trimmed V and J ends, which lost 4 bases and 0 bases, there was a span of 14 bases. Looked up from germline, CDR1 is SGHRS and CDR2 is YFSETQ. For the CDR3, the DNA is TGCGCCAGCAGCCCAGCCGACTCGAGCTCCTACGAGCAGTACTTC. It translates to CASSPADSSSYEQYF.

This clone was observed a handful of times. The rearrangement joins TRBV6-5 to TRBJ1-2; D gene uncertain. The CDR3 sequence is 13 residues long. Deletions cut 6 bases from V and 4 bases from J, with 12 bases between. Germline lookup yields CDR1 MNHEY and CDR2 SVGAGI. The CDR3 nucleotides are TGTGCCAGCAGGGGAGTCAGCATCTATGGCTACACCTTC. Translating gives CASRGVSIYGYTF.

This clone appeared a few times. CDR3 loop: CASSVTSYEQYF. The CDR3 nucleotides read TGTGCCAGCAGCGTTACTAGCTACGAGCAGTACTTC. This chain uses TRBV2 with TRBJ2-7, with D possibly TRBD2 on 5 matching bases. Trimming stripped 6 bases from V and 3 bases from J, with 9 bases between. The CDR3 is 12 residues long. Looked up from germline, CDR1 is SNHLY and CDR2 is FYNNEI.

This clone has a handful of counts. V is TRBV5-6 and J is TRBJ1-6, with unresolved D. The V end lost 3 bases, the J end lost 9 bases, and 13 bases lay between the germline ends. Looked up from germline, CDR1 is SGHDT and CDR2 is YYEEEE. This CDR3 has 14 residues. CDR3 sequence reads: CASSSLYSGSPLHF. The CDR3 DNA reads as TGTGCCAGCAGCTCTTTGTATAGCGGTTCACCCCTCCACTTT.